These 21 T cell receptor beta chains share one sample of origin, sequenced in a study of T-cell memory formation after mild COVID-19. Via MiXCR, TCRdb re-called the 5' RACE reads, giving one row per CDR3 protein. Of about 310,000 distinct CDR3 sequences listed, roughly a fifth are singletons. The sample comprised PBMCs or a T cell subset sorted from them (not recorded which). These receptor sequences come from a man aged 18 to 29 who had mild COVID-19 (a few samples of this study predate the infection). Cell type and time point are not known.

A few counts support this clonotype. The rearrangement links TRBV3-1 to TRBJ2-7, with no clear D. V was trimmed by 0 bases and J by 3 bases, leaving 9 bases between them. CDR1 LGHDT and CDR2 YNNKEL come from the germline V gene (reference sequence). The CDR3 consists of 14 residues. The CDR3 region is CASSQEQKDYEQYF. As DNA, the CDR3 is TGTGCCAGCAGCCAAGAGCAAAAAGACTACGAGCAGTACTTC.

The J gene is TRBJ1-3, the V gene TRBV12-3 or TRBV12-4; D unclear. The CDR3 covers 16 residues. V lost 8 bases, J lost 0 bases, and 17 bases lay in between. CDR3 bases: TGTGCCAGCCTAAAGCGGGGAACTCACTCTGGAAACACCATATATTTT. The encoded protein is CASLKRGTHSGNTIYF.

Of note for this clonotype: A read error may produce the germline difference seen at one junction end. The rearrangement joins TRBV7-2 to TRBJ2-1, with a tentative D call TRBD2 (6 bases). The germline V gene has CDR1 SGHTA and CDR2 FQGNSA. The CDR3 length is 15 residues. For the CDR3, the DNA is TGTGCCAGCAGCGTAGCGGTGAGCTCCTACAATGAGCAGTTCTTC. This codes for CASSVAVSSYNEQFF.

The V gene is TRBV7-2, the J gene TRBJ1-2; 11 nucleotides agree with TRBD1. CDR3 length equals 14 residues. Losses at the gene ends were 5 bases for V and 6 bases for J; bases not matched to a gene: 5. Per germline, CDR1 SGHTA and CDR2 FQGNSA. The CDR3 region is CASSPGTGGHGYTF. DNA for the CDR3: TGTGCCAGCAGCCCAGGGACAGGGGGTCATGGCTACACCTTC.

This clonotype occurred a few times. The chain combines TRBV7-2 with TRBJ2-7; 9 nucleotides align to TRBD1. Germline V lookup: CDR1 SGHTA, CDR2 FQGNSA. The length of the CDR3 is 16 residues. The J segment lost 4 bases and the V segment lost 0 bases, leaving 7 bases of the junction unmatched. CDR3 loop: CASSLAGTGYGYEQYV. CDR3 DNA: TGTGCCAGCAGCTTAGCCGGGACAGGGTACGGTTACGAGCAGTACGTC.

This chain connects TRBV5-1 to TRBJ2-1; D not certain. The CDR3 totals 15 residues. Germline V gives CDR1 SGHRS, CDR2 YFSETQ. Trimming took 1 base from V and 0 from J, leaving 8 bases between them. The CDR3 DNA reads TGCGCCAGCAGCTTGTTTGTAAGCTCCTACAATGAGCAGTTCTTC. Translation gives CASSLFVSSYNEQFF.

The CDR3 DNA sequence: TGCGCCAGCAGCCAAGACGCAGAGGCCTACGAGCAGTACTTC. It is translated as CASSQDAEAYEQYF. The chain combines TRBV4-3 with TRBJ2-7, with D unclear. The CDR3 length is 14 residues. Per the germline V gene, CDR1 is LGHNA and CDR2 is YSLEER. V shed 0 bases and J shed 2 bases, with 8 bases lying between them.

This clonotype was observed a handful of times. The chain combines TRBV7-9 with TRBJ2-1, with 11 bases matching TRBD1. The length of the CDR3 is 16 residues. The J segment lost 7 bases and the V segment lost 0 bases, leaving 5 bases of the junction unmatched. The germline gives CDR1 SEHNR, CDR2 FQNEAQ (reference sequence). The CDR3 spells CASSLAGTGGSNEQFF. In nucleotides, the CDR3 is TGTGCCAGCAGCTTAGCCGGGACAGGGGGATCGAATGAGCAGTTCTTC. The whole variable domain, remainder taken from reference TRBV7-9 and TRBJ2-1, is DTGVSQNPRHKITKRGQNVTFRCDPISEHNRLYWYRQTLGQGPEFLTYFQNEAQLEKSRLLSDRFSAERPKGSFSTLEIQRTEQGDSAMYLCASSLAGTGGSNEQFFGPGTRLTVL.

The sample holds a few counts of this clonotype. This sequence joins TRBV5-1 and TRBJ2-7, with a possible D match to TRBD1 (6 bases). The germline CDR1 and CDR2 sequences are SGHRS and YFSETQ. The CDR3 is 14 residues long. Trimming removed 5 bases at V and 5 bases at J, with 17 bases between. The CDR3 loop reads CASSSQGPRDEQYF. The CDR3 DNA is TGCGCCAGCAGTTCACAGGGCCCGAGAGACGAGCAGTACTTC.

The sample holds a few counts of this clonotype. This chain connects TRBV9 to TRBJ2-5; 8 bases align to TRBD1. The CDR3 is 16 residues long. The V gene's germline CDR1 is SGDLS and CDR2 YYNGEE. With 4 bases clipped from V and 1 base from J, the junction kept 9 bases outside the gene matches. DNA of the CDR3: TGTGCCAGCAGCCCCCGGACAGGGACGGTCCAAGAGACCCAGTACTTC. It specifies CASSPRTGTVQETQYF.

This clonotype was counted between two and nine times. The chain recombines TRBV29-1 with TRBJ2-2; 9 bases are shared with TRBD2. V was clipped by 4 bases and J by 2 bases; unmatched bases: 5. The CDR3 sequence is 15 residues long. In germline, CDR1 is SQVTM, CDR2 ANQGSEA. The CDR3 DNA follows: TGCAGCGTTGCCTTAGCGGGGGACAACACCGGGGAGCTGTTTTTT. Residues: CSVALAGDNTGELFF.

This sequence joins TRBV20-1 and TRBJ1-1, with a weak D call TRBD1 (6 bases). Deletions cut 3 bases from V and 3 bases from J, with 11 bases between. CDR1 and CDR2 from the germline V gene are DFQATT and SNEGSKA (reference sequence). The CDR3 spans 13 residues. The CDR3 DNA follows: TGCAGTGCTAGGGGGGGGCGAGACACTGAAGCTTTCTTT. This codes for CSARGGRDTEAFF.

The chain has TRBV10-3 and TRBJ1-1, with D possibly being TRBD1 (6 bases). Germline-derived CDR1 and CDR2 are ENHRY and SYGVKD. This CDR3 comprises 15 residues. V was cut by 6 bases and J by 1 base, with 15 bases left in between. The CDR3 DNA sequence: TGTGCCATCAGGGCTTCGACAGGTGAGAACACTGAAGCTTTCTTT. Protein product: CAIRASTGENTEAFF.

This clonotype showed up just a few times. The CDR3 loop reads CASSISGRFNEQYV. The CDR3 DNA reads TGCGCCAGCAGCATCTCAGGGAGATTCAACGAGCAGTACGTC. This rearrangement joins TRBV5-1 to TRBJ2-7; either TRBD1 or TRBD2 may supply D (5 bases each). CDR3 length: 14 residues. The germline V and J ends were trimmed by 4 bases and 5 bases, with 16 bases remaining between them. Per the germline V gene, CDR1 is SGHRS and CDR2 is YFSETQ.

This chain connects TRBV11-3 to TRBJ2-1; 9 bases are a match to TRBD1. There are 16 residues in the CDR3. After removal of 6 bases from V and 5 bases from J, the junction contained 11 bases not matched to a gene. The V gene's germline CDR1 is SGHNT and CDR2 YENEEA. CDR3 coding DNA: TGTGCCAGCAGTTCCAAGTCCGGGACAGGGAACAATGAGCAGTTCTTC. Amino acid sequence: CASSSKSGTGNNEQFF.

The chain employs TRBV12-3 or TRBV12-4 and TRBJ1-4; 9 bases fit TRBD1. The trim removed 4 bases at V and 0 bases at J, leaving 6 bases unmatched. This CDR3 is 17 amino acids long. In nucleotides, the CDR3 is TGTGCCAGCAGTTCACGGACAGGGGTTGCAACTAATGAAAAACTGTTTTTT. It translates to CASSSRTGVATNEKLFF.

The table lists this clonotype with a few counts. This chain joins TRBV7-9 and TRBJ2-3, with 8 bases lining up with TRBD2. J was trimmed by 6 bases and V by 1 base; bases with no gene match: 3. The germline V gene has CDR1 SEHNR and CDR2 FQNEAQ (reference sequence). This CDR3 comprises 14 residues. The CDR3 spells CASSLVSSGDTQYF. The CDR3 DNA reads as TGTGCCAGCAGCTTAGTTTCTAGCGGGGATACGCAGTATTTT.

In its sample, this clonotype was seen many times. The chain combines TRBV4-1 with TRBJ1-2, with a tentative D call TRBD1 (5 bases). CDR3 length: 16 amino acids. V lost 4 bases, J lost 0 bases, and 15 bases lay in between. The germline V gene has CDR1 MGHRA and CDR2 YSYEKL. The CDR3 region is CASSRNPGPTNYGYTF. The DNA for the CDR3 is TGCGCCAGCAGCCGTAACCCAGGGCCAACTAACTATGGCTACACCTTC.

This clonotype has only a few counts. V gene TRBV5-1 combines with J gene TRBJ1-1; possibly TRBD1 for D (5 bases). The CDR3 contains 14 residues. Germline assignment: CDR1 SGHRS and CDR2 YFSETQ. Trimming left V 4 bases short and J 0 bases short, with 10 bases between. The CDR3 region has the DNA TGCGCCAGCAGCGTAAGGGGTATGAACACTGAAGCTTTCTTT. Translation gives CASSVRGMNTEAFF.

The CDR3 sequence is CASSPSSMETQYF. Written as DNA, the CDR3 is TGTGCCAGCAGCCCCTCCAGCATGGAGACCCAGTACTTC. V usage is TRBV7-9 and J usage is TRBJ2-5; no reliable D call. CDR3 length: 13 amino acids. The germline gives CDR1 SEHNR, CDR2 FQNEAQ (reference sequence). Trimming left V 5 bases short and J 5 bases short, with 12 bases between.

This clonotype was seen only once. V gene TRBV9 combines with J gene TRBJ2-2, with a possible D match to TRBD2 (6 bases). Between the trimmed V and J ends, which lost 0 bases and 0 bases, there was a span of 18 bases. The CDR3 spans 19 residues. Germline loops: CDR1 SGDLS, CDR2 YYNGEE. CDR3: CASSVGLGVRGANTGELFF. The CDR3 DNA is TGTGCCAGCAGCGTAGGCCTGGGGGTGCGCGGGGCGAACACCGGGGAGCTGTTTTTT.